Following are 17 T cell receptor beta chains from one sample sequenced in a study of identical twins. TCRdb redid the calling of the 5' RACE reads with MiXCR, one entry per CDR3 protein. The repertoire holds some 260,000 distinct CDR3 sequences, with over 12% as singletons. Sequencing input: memory (CD45RO+) T cells sorted from blood. The receptors were sampled from a woman aged 18-29 years in good health.

This clonotype was seen many times. The chain recombines TRBV7-2 with TRBJ2-5; D remains ambiguous. Germline CDR1 and CDR2: SGHTA and FQGNSA. The CDR3 consists of 12 residues. V gave up 9 bases and J gave up 2 bases, with 10 bases separating them. The CDR3 loop is CASHKFQETQYF. In DNA form, the CDR3 reads TGTGCCAGTCATAAATTTCAAGAGACCCAGTACTTC.

The V gene is TRBV6-1, the J gene TRBJ2-3; D ambiguous. This CDR3 has 11 residues. From germline, CDR1 is MNHNS and CDR2 SASEGT. V dropped 11 bases and J dropped 6 bases, with 12 bases sitting between them. CDR3 sequence (DNA): TGTGCCTCCTCAACGTGGGATACGCAGTATTTT. This translates into CASSTWDTQYF.

This clonotype appeared many times. V is TRBV7-8 and J is TRBJ2-1; possible D gene TRBD1, 6 bases. The CDR3 runs 15 residues. Trimming took off 4 bases at V and 3 bases at J, with 13 bases between the two ends. CDR1 and CDR2 from the germline V gene are SGHVS and FQNEAQ. CDR3 region: CASSYPQGDYNEQFF. DNA for the CDR3: TGTGCCAGCAGCTATCCACAGGGAGACTACAATGAGCAGTTCTTC.

Many counts were recorded for this clonotype. The rearrangement uses TRBV20-1 and TRBJ1-2; the D is unclear. CDR1 is DFQATT and CDR2 is SNEGSKA in the germline V gene (reference sequence). Trimming left V 0 bases short and J 12 bases short, with 2 bases between. CDR3 size: 8 residues. The CDR3 region is CSAREHTF. In nucleotides, the CDR3 is TGCAGTGCTAGAGAGCACACCTTC.

This clonotype was seen at least ten times. The genes are TRBV12-3 or TRBV12-4 and TRBJ2-7; no firm D call. V was shortened by 5 bases and J by 5 bases, with 16 bases between the two germline ends. The CDR3 is 14 amino acids. The CDR3, as DNA: TGTGCCAGCAGTCCTCAGTCGTGGGCGAACGAGCAGTACTTC. It translates to CASSPQSWANEQYF.

This clonotype has just a few counts. The V gene is TRBV19, the J gene TRBJ1-4; 9 bases fit TRBD1. Germline loops: CDR1 LNHDA, CDR2 SQIVND (reference sequence). The trim removed 1 base at V and 13 bases at J, leaving 16 bases unmatched. This CDR3 contains 17 residues. The CDR3 loop reads CASSIGDRVGPPRGLFF. In nucleotides, the CDR3 is TGTGCCAGTAGTATAGGGGACAGGGTTGGCCCACCCCGGGGACTGTTTTTT.

The rearrangement links TRBV5-1 to TRBJ2-3; maybe TRBD2 (8 bases). V gave up 4 bases and J gave up 6 bases, with 18 bases separating them. The CDR3 extends over 15 amino acids. Per germline, CDR1 SGHRS and CDR2 YFSETQ. The CDR3 region has the DNA TGCGCCAGCAGCCCCGTAGCGGGGACAGCGGATACGCAGTATTTT. This codes for CASSPVAGTADTQYF.

This clonotype was counted only a few times. The J gene is TRBJ2-1, the V gene TRBV20-1; the D is unclear. V gave up 6 bases and J gave up 5 bases, with 14 bases separating them. The CDR3 spans 13 residues. Germline CDR1 is DFQATT and CDR2 is SNEGSKA (reference sequence). The CDR3 sequence is CSAPSYSNNEQFF. CDR3 in DNA: TGCAGTGCCCCCAGCTACTCTAACAATGAGCAGTTCTTC.

The chain joins TRBV20-1 to TRBJ2-7; tentatively, D is TRBD1 (6 bases). Trimming took off 4 bases at V and 2 bases at J, with 18 bases between the two ends. Germline CDR1 reads DFQATT; CDR2 reads SNEGSKA (reference sequence). The CDR3 contains 15 residues. The DNA of the CDR3 is TGCAGTGCTACAGTGGGGGCCCGGCTTCCCTACGAGCAGTACTTC. Amino acids: CSATVGARLPYEQYF.

This clonotype was picked up a small number of times. The rearrangement links TRBV7-9 to TRBJ1-5; D remains ambiguous. Trimming took off 7 bases at V and 5 bases at J, with 12 bases between the two ends. CDR1 is SEHNR and CDR2 is FQNEAQ in the germline V gene (reference sequence). There are 13 residues in the CDR3. The CDR3 region has the DNA TGTGCCAGCAACCGGGGAACGGATCAGCCCCAGCATTTT. This sequence encodes CASNRGTDQPQHF.

This clonotype was detected a few times. The V gene is TRBV7-9, the J gene TRBJ1-3; no reliable D call. Trimming took off 5 bases at V and 4 bases at J, with 9 bases between the two ends. There are 13 residues in the CDR3. Germline V CDR1 and CDR2: SEHNR, FQNEAQ (reference sequence). Written as DNA, the CDR3 is TGTGCCAGCAGCCGCCCCACAGGAAACACCATATATTTT. This sequence encodes CASSRPTGNTIYF.

This clonotype was seen a handful of times. J is TRBJ2-7 and V is TRBV6-2 or TRBV6-3; 7 bases are shared with TRBD2. This CDR3 is built from 14 residues. Germline CDR1 MNHEY, CDR2 SVGEGT. With V trimmed by 6 bases and J by 3 bases, 8 bases remained unmatched. The CDR3 reads CASRTHGLVYEQYF. In DNA form, the CDR3 reads TGTGCCAGCAGAACCCATGGACTAGTCTACGAGCAGTACTTC.

This clonotype was counted between two and nine times. The genes are TRBV12-3 or TRBV12-4 and TRBJ2-3; 9 positions match TRBD2. The CDR3 consists of 15 residues. V shed 6 bases, J shed 4 bases, and the junction held 8 bases outside the gene matches. The CDR3 nucleotides read TGTGCCAGCAGCCCTTTCGGGACTAGCCCAGATACGCAGTATTTT. Amino acids: CASSPFGTSPDTQYF.

This clonotype appeared many times. V and J are TRBV5-1 and TRBJ2-3, with TRBD2 matching over 13 bases. CDR1 is SGHRS, CDR2 YFSETQ, per germline. V lost 2 bases to trimming and J lost 1 base; unmatched junction nucleotides: 1. The CDR3 length is 16 residues. The CDR3, as DNA: TGCGCCAGCAGCTTCGGACTAGCGGGGGGCACAGATACGCAGTATTTT. The encoded protein is CASSFGLAGGTDTQYF.

V gene TRBV20-1 combines with J gene TRBJ1-2; the D gene is possibly TRBD1 (5 bases). This CDR3 comprises 14 residues. V shed 1 base and J shed 2 bases, with 11 bases lying between them. Germline V gives CDR1 DFQATT, CDR2 SNEGSKA (reference sequence). CDR3 DNA: TGCAGTGCTAGAGCTGTCTCAGGGAACTATGGCTACACCTTC. Amino acids: CSARAVSGNYGYTF.

V and J are TRBV30 and TRBJ1-1; no clear D. Per germline, CDR1 GTSNPN and CDR2 SVGIG (reference sequence). The V end was cut by 0 bases, the J end by 5 bases, with 13 bases between. This CDR3 is 14 amino acids long. This CDR3 is CAWSVGAYTTEAFF. The CDR3 nucleotides read TGTGCCTGGAGTGTTGGAGCCTATACGACTGAAGCTTTCTTT.

About this clonotype itself: Germline is not matched at one junction end, which may reflect a read error. The genes are TRBV20-1 and TRBJ1-6, with 9 positions matching TRBD1. Germline-derived CDR1 and CDR2 are DFQATT and SNEGSKA (reference sequence). This CDR3 is built from 17 residues. CDR3 region: CSARDPQGALGNSPLHF. CDR3 nucleotide sequence: TGCAGCGCTAGAGATCCACAGGGGGCGCTTGGGAATTCACCCCTCCACTTT.